These 3 T cell receptor beta chains were sequenced from one sample in a study of Graves' ophthalmopathy and Graves' hyperthyroidism. RNA transcripts were the source from which TCR beta CDR3 regions were amplified. The first round was an RT-PCR with HTBI primers, and the second round was a multiplex PCR. TCRdb analysed the multiplex PCR reads with MiXCR anew, one entry per CDR3 protein. The sample consists of over a million distinct CDR3 sequences, less than 45% of them appearing once. The material sequenced was peripheral blood or thyroid tissue (not recorded which). The receptors were gathered from an adult man with Graves' hyperthyroidism.

Many counts were recorded for this clonotype. V gene TRBV10-3 combines with J gene TRBJ2-5, with 9 bases identical to TRBD2. This CDR3 contains 15 residues. Germline lookup yields CDR1 ENHRY and CDR2 SYGVKD. V trimming: 7 bases; J trimming: 2 bases; junction bases outside the gene matches: 8. The CDR3 DNA reads TGTGCCATCAATCAGCGGGGGGCCCAACAAGAGACCCAGTACTTC. Protein: CAINQRGAQQETQYF.

This clonotype was found many times. This sequence joins TRBV7-3 and TRBJ1-6, with D unresolved. Germline V gene sequence: CDR1 SGHTA, CDR2 FQGTGA. This CDR3 spans 14 amino acids. V was pared by 0 bases and J by 0 bases, with 0 bases between. The CDR3 loop reads CASSLTSYNSPLHF. DNA for the CDR3: TGTGCCAGCAGCTTAACCTCCTATAATTCACCCCTCCACTTT.

CDR3 protein: CASTLKGEGTEAFF. CDR3 nucleotide sequence: TGCGCCAGCACTTTAAAGGGGGAGGGCACTGAAGCTTTCTTT. V is TRBV4-1 and J is TRBJ1-1; TRBD1 is a possible D gene (6 bases). This CDR3 contains 14 residues. V lost 7 bases and J 4 bases, leaving 16 bases between the germline ends. The germline V gene has CDR1 MGHRA and CDR2 YSYEKL.